The 20 T cell receptor beta chains below all came from one sample that was sequenced in a study of blood T cell repertoires in COVID-19. The table came from immunoSEQ multiplex PCR; TCRdb's copy has only in-frame clones and leaves some out. The sample contains over 200,000 clones, 70% to 85% of which appear only once. Sequencing input: PBMCs or T cells enriched from blood (not recorded which). Every receptor here comes from a man aged 55 to 70 who had recovered from COVID-19.

This chain connects TRBV18 to TRBJ2-5, with TRBD1 identical over 7 bases. This CDR3 region has 15 residues. CDR1 is KGHSH and CDR2 is LQKENI in the germline V gene. With 3 bases clipped from V and 1 base from J, the junction kept 5 bases outside the gene matches. CDR3 in DNA: TGTGCCAGCTCACCCCAGAGGACAGGCCAAGAGACCCAGTACTTC. It is translated as CASSPQRTGQETQYF.

CDR3 in amino acids: CASSNRDRGAFNYGYTF. The CDR3 region has the DNA TGCGCCAGCAGCAACCGGGACAGGGGCGCTTTCAACTATGGCTACACCTTC. The genes are TRBV5-1 and TRBJ1-2; 10 bases are shared with TRBD1. CDR3 length: 17 residues. Germline CDR1 SGHRS, CDR2 YFSETQ. V dropped 4 bases and J dropped 2; count of bases not matched to a gene: 11.

This clone appeared a few times. The chain recombines TRBV19 with TRBJ1-4; D not resolved. CDR1 is LNHDA, CDR2 SQIVND, per germline (reference sequence). The V end lost 3 bases, the J end lost 8 bases, and 13 bases lay between the germline ends. There are 14 residues in the CDR3. The CDR3 spells CASSMSLLREKLFF. CDR3 nucleotides: TGTGCCAGTAGTATGTCACTCTTGAGGGAAAAACTGTTTTTT.

In its sample, this clone was seen once. CDR3 in amino acids: CASSLGGDRVQNIQYF. The CDR3 region has the DNA TGTGCCAGCAGCTTAGGAGGGGACAGGGTACAAAACATTCAGTACTTC. V gene TRBV7-6 combines with J gene TRBJ2-4; TRBD1 matches at 9 bases. The CDR3 has 16 amino acids. Looked up from germline, CDR1 is SGHVS and CDR2 is FNYEAQ. The junction had 6 bases not matched to a gene; V was cut back by 1 base and J by 5 bases.

This clone was detected only once. The gene calls are TRBV5-1 and TRBJ2-3; D perhaps matches TRBD2 (7 bases). This CDR3 is built from 15 residues. The V end lost 0 bases, the J end lost 4 bases, and 12 bases lay between the germline ends. Germline-derived CDR1 and CDR2 are SGHRS and YFSETQ. The CDR3 here is CASSLEWGGADTQYF. The CDR3 DNA is TGCGCCAGCAGCTTGGAGTGGGGGGGCGCAGATACGCAGTATTTT.

In nucleotides, the CDR3 is TGTGCCAGCAGCGTCGGGGGGGAGCGCTACGAGCAGTACTTC. Amino acids: CASSVGGERYEQYF. The V and J genes are TRBV9 and TRBJ2-7, with 8 bases identical to TRBD2. CDR3 length equals 14 residues. With 2 bases clipped from V and 3 bases from J, the junction kept 4 bases outside the gene matches. CDR1 SGDLS and CDR2 YYNGEE come from the germline V gene.

In this sample, this clone turned up once. The chain carries TRBV2 and TRBJ2-3; weak D call: TRBD1 (6 bases). The CDR3 consists of 14 residues. Trimming took 4 bases from V and 4 from J, leaving 12 bases between them. Germline CDR1 reads SNHLY; CDR2 reads FYNNEI. The CDR3 DNA sequence: TGTGCCAGCAGTGGTTTTGGGGGCGCAGATACGCAGTATTTT. It translates to CASSGFGGADTQYF.

The chain has TRBV11-2 and TRBJ1-4, with D perhaps TRBD1 (5 bases). Germline V gene data show CDR1 as SGHAT and CDR2 as FQNNGV. This CDR3 comprises 14 residues. The V gene lost 5 bases and the J gene lost 8 bases, with 15 bases spanning the gap. The CDR3 DNA sequence: TGTGCCAGCAGCGCCAGGGTCTATGACGAAAAACTGTTTTTT. It translates to CASSARVYDEKLFF.

The V and J genes are TRBV5-1 and TRBJ2-1; 7 nucleotides line up with TRBD1. The CDR3 has 14 amino acids. CDR1 and CDR2 (germline): SGHRS, YFSETQ. V trimming: 1 base; J trimming: 6 bases; junction bases outside the gene matches: 4. CDR3 nucleotide sequence: TGCGCCAGCAGCTTGTCAGCAGGGGGCAATGAGCAGTTCTTC. Protein product: CASSLSAGGNEQFF.

V is TRBV15 and J is TRBJ1-2; D perhaps matches TRBD1 (5 bases). There are 14 residues in the CDR3. Germline values: CDR1 LNHNV, CDR2 YYDKDF (reference sequence). V lost 0 bases to trimming and J lost 8 bases, with 13 bases between them. The CDR3 coding sequence is TGTGCCACCAGCAGAGATCGCAGGGCCAAGGGCTACACCTTC. It specifies CATSRDRRAKGYTF.

V usage is TRBV19 and J usage is TRBJ2-7; tentative D call: TRBD1 (5 bases). In germline, CDR1 is LNHDA, CDR2 SQIVND (reference sequence). The CDR3 totals 15 residues. Trimming cost V 9 bases and J 1 base, with 19 bases left between them. The DNA of the CDR3 is TGTGCCAGCTCACCTTACTTCGACAGATCCTACGAGCAGTACTTC. Translation gives CASSPYFDRSYEQYF.

V usage is TRBV11-2 and J usage is TRBJ2-1, with 9 bases identical to TRBD1. The V gene's germline CDR1 is SGHAT and CDR2 FQNNGV. V lost 3 bases to trimming and J lost 2 bases; unmatched junction nucleotides: 5. This CDR3 region has 16 residues. CDR3 loop: CASSFGGTGTYNEQFF. Written as DNA, the CDR3 is TGTGCCAGCAGCTTTGGCGGGACAGGGACCTACAATGAGCAGTTCTTC.

This chain joins TRBV6-5 and TRBJ1-6; no reliable D call. CDR3 length: 13 amino acids. Germline CDR1 MNHEY, CDR2 SVGAGI. The V and J ends lost 3 bases and 7 bases respectively, with 7 bases between them. The CDR3 reads CASSYLGNSPLHF. CDR3 sequence (DNA): TGTGCCAGCAGTTATCTCGGGAATTCACCCCTCCACTTT.

The rearrangement links TRBV12-5 to TRBJ1-1; no clear D. CDR1 and CDR2 from the germline V gene are LGHNT and FRNRAP. V lost 1 base, J lost 3 bases, and 15 bases lay in between. This CDR3 contains 16 residues. CDR3 DNA: TGTGCTAGTGGTTTGGGTTTGAGGGCGCGGGACACTGAAGCTTTCTTT. Translation: CASGLGLRARDTEAFF.

V is TRBV5-6 and J is TRBJ2-5, with 7 bases aligning to TRBD2. Germline loops: CDR1 SGHDT, CDR2 YYEEEE. The CDR3 has 13 amino acids. V lost 4 bases to trimming and J lost 3 bases; unmatched junction nucleotides: 3. Here the CDR3 DNA reads TGTGCCAGCAGCCCCGGGACTAAAGAGACCCAGTACTTC. Its protein product is CASSPGTKETQYF. Filled out from reference TRBV5-6 and TRBJ2-5, the complete variable domain reads DAGVTQSPTHLIKTRGQQVTLRCSPKSGHDTVSWYQQALGQGPQFIFQYYEEEERQRGNFPDRFSGHQFPNYSSELNVNALLLGDSALYLCASSPGTKETQYFGPGTRLLVL.

The chain employs TRBV19 and TRBJ1-2; no reliable D call. Germline CDR1 and CDR2: LNHDA and SQIVND (reference sequence). The CDR3 contains 15 residues. Trimming cost V 5 bases and J 4 bases, with 17 bases left between them. CDR3 in amino acids: CASSPPMRVLYGYTF. The CDR3 DNA is TGTGCCAGTAGTCCCCCTATGCGGGTACTCTATGGCTACACCTTC.

The rearrangement uses TRBV25-1 and TRBJ1-6; D is undetermined. Germline CDR1 MGHDK, CDR2 SYGVNS. V lost 4 bases and J 6 bases, leaving 4 bases between the germline ends. The CDR3 is 12 amino acids. The CDR3 sequence is CASSGLNSPLHF. The CDR3 nucleotides are TGTGCCAGCAGTGGTCTTAATTCACCCCTCCACTTT.

This clone was observed a single time. The chain combines TRBV19 with TRBJ1-1; a weak D match, TRBD1 (5 bases). V was pared by 1 base and J by 1 base, with 10 bases between. This CDR3 spans 15 amino acids. Germline loops: CDR1 LNHDA, CDR2 SQIVND (reference sequence). The CDR3 protein is CASSIGGRENTEAFF. CDR3 sequence (DNA): TGTGCCAGTAGTATAGGTGGCAGGGAGAACACTGAAGCTTTCTTT.

This clone was seen only a few times. The chain has TRBV9 and TRBJ2-3, with 8 bases lining up with TRBD2. With 0 bases clipped from V and 1 base from J, the junction kept 4 bases outside the gene matches. The CDR3 extends over 16 amino acids. Germline CDR1 is SGDLS and CDR2 is YYNGEE. CDR3 nucleotide sequence: TGTGCCAGCAGCGTAGGGTACGGGGGGGGCACAGATACGCAGTATTTT. Its protein is CASSVGYGGGTDTQYF.

This clone has a handful of counts. The chain employs TRBV12-3 or TRBV12-4 and TRBJ1-2, with D maybe TRBD1 (6 bases). The germline V and J ends were trimmed by 6 bases and 8 bases, with 13 bases remaining between them. CDR3 length: 12 residues. CDR3 sequence reads: CASRAGARGYTF. The CDR3 DNA follows: TGTGCCAGCAGGGCAGGGGCGAGAGGCTACACCTTC.